The 20 T cell receptor beta chains given below trace back to one sample, sequenced in a study of cytomegalovirus exposure and HLA in healthy donors. Primers: 60 Vbeta forward and 13 Jbeta reverse. The data were produced by immunoSEQ multiplex PCR, yet TCRdb's version contains in-frame clones alone and is incomplete. The sample holds 60,000 or so clones. The sequenced sample consisted of PBMCs. The receptors derive from a man aged 50-59 years in good health and CMV-seropositive.

The chain uses TRBV30 and TRBJ2-1; 12 nucleotides agree with TRBD1. V was clipped by 4 bases and J by 9 bases; unmatched bases: 7. Germline-derived CDR1 and CDR2 are GTSNPN and SVGIG (reference sequence). This CDR3 region has 14 residues. The CDR3 DNA sequence: TGTGCCTGGACCCCGGGACAGGGGGCCGGTGAGCAGTTCTTC. It translates to CAWTPGQGAGEQFF. Together with reference TRBV30 and TRBJ2-1, the CDR3 gives the full variable domain: SQTIHQWPATLVQPVGSPLSLECTVEGTSNPNLYWYRQAAGRGLQLLFYSVGIGQISSEVPQNLSASRPQDRQFILSSKKLLLSDSGFYLCAWTPGQGAGEQFFGPGTRLTVL.

To note about this clone: Its ends do not fully match the called genes, so a read error is possible. The V gene is TRBV19, the J gene TRBJ2-7, with D unclear. Per germline, CDR1 LNHDA and CDR2 SQIVND (reference sequence). The CDR3 totals 9 residues. CDR3: CASILPLDF. In nucleotides, the CDR3 is TGTGCCAGTATCCTCCCCTTAGATTTC.

For this clone: Since the CDR3 does not end with the conserved phenylalanine or tryptophan, this likely comes from a read error. The DNA is omitted, as the CDR3 cannot be located on it reliably, and the CDR3 follows TCRdb's listing. This rearrangement joins TRBV18 to TRBJ1-1; the table gives TRBD1 as D, unverified against the DNA. The CDR3 region is 13 residues in length, termini included. The germline V gene has CDR1 KGHSH and CDR2 LQKENI. The CDR3 sequence: CASSPRTDYLAYL.

The J gene is TRBJ1-3, the V gene TRBV9; D may be TRBD1 (6 bases). From germline, CDR1 is SGDLS and CDR2 YYNGEE. This CDR3 is 16 amino acids long. With 4 bases removed from V and 0 bases from J, the gap between germline ends came to 14 bases. The CDR3 DNA follows: TGTGCCAGCAGCCCTCAGGGGCCATACTCTGGAAACACCATATATTTT. This sequence encodes CASSPQGPYSGNTIYF.

The rearrangement joins TRBV18 to TRBJ2-7, with TRBD1 as a possible D gene (5 bases). Trimming took off 2 bases at V and 4 bases at J, with 6 bases between the two ends. CDR1 and CDR2 from the germline V gene are KGHSH and LQKENI. The CDR3 consists of 12 residues. The CDR3 here is CASSPAGYEQYF. The CDR3 DNA sequence: TGTGCCAGCTCACCAGCAGGGTACGAGCAGTACTTC.

The chain joins TRBV5-4 to TRBJ2-1; tentative D call: TRBD1 (6 bases). With 4 bases removed from V and 7 bases from J, the gap between germline ends came to 21 bases. Germline loops: CDR1 SGHNT, CDR2 YYREEE (reference sequence). This CDR3 is 16 amino acids long. CDR3 amino acids: CASSIQQGYGINEQFF. Here the CDR3 DNA reads TGTGCCAGCAGCATCCAACAGGGCTACGGGATTAATGAGCAGTTCTTC.

This rearrangement joins TRBV28 to TRBJ1-4, with D maybe TRBD1 (5 bases). CDR1 is MDHEN, CDR2 SYDVKM, per germline. The V and J ends lost 8 bases and 8 bases respectively, with 21 bases between them. This CDR3 is 15 amino acids long. The CDR3 loop reads CASGPPGTFGEKLFF. The CDR3 DNA reads TGTGCCAGCGGTCCTCCAGGGACTTTCGGGGAAAAACTGTTTTTT.

V usage is TRBV18 and J usage is TRBJ2-1, with 12 bases aligning to TRBD2. The CDR3 is 17 residues long. Per germline, CDR1 KGHSH and CDR2 LQKENI. Trimming cost V 2 bases and J 8 bases; bases outside gene matches: 10. CDR3 coding DNA: TGTGCCAGCTCACCAGAAGGACTAGCGGGAAAGTTAGATGAGCAGTTCTTC. Amino acids: CASSPEGLAGKLDEQFF.

V usage is TRBV6-1 and J usage is TRBJ1-1; a weak D match, TRBD1 (5 bases). V gave up 2 bases and J gave up 1 base, with 8 bases separating them. The CDR3 contains 14 residues. Germline CDR1 is MNHNS and CDR2 is SASEGT. CDR3 loop: CASSEWGGNTEAFF. In DNA, the CDR3 is TGTGCCAGCAGTGAATGGGGGGGGAACACTGAAGCTTTCTTT.

V is TRBV27 and J is TRBJ2-1; 7 bases match TRBD2. Trimming cost V 2 bases and J 0 bases; bases outside gene matches: 1. The CDR3 length is 15 residues. Germline V lookup: CDR1 MNHEY, CDR2 SMNVEV (reference sequence). Here the CDR3 reads CASSLSGTSYNEQFF. The CDR3 region has the DNA TGTGCCAGCAGTTTAAGCGGGACCTCCTACAATGAGCAGTTCTTC.

The rearrangement joins TRBV7-9 to TRBJ2-1; 9 bases align to TRBD1. CDR3 size: 15 residues. Per the germline V gene, CDR1 is SEHNR and CDR2 is FQNEAQ (reference sequence). With V trimmed by 3 bases and J by 2 bases, 2 bases remained unmatched. CDR3 nucleotide sequence: TGTGCCAGCAGCTTCGGACAGGGGCCCTACAATGAGCAGTTCTTC. Its translation: CASSFGQGPYNEQFF.

With respect to this clone: The same CDR3 can be traced to other DNA sequences in this sample. This sequence joins TRBV29-1 and TRBJ2-5, with D possibly being TRBD2 (5 bases). The germline V gene has CDR1 SQVTM and CDR2 ANQGSEA. V lost 7 bases and J lost 4, with 19 bases in between. The CDR3 consists of 14 residues. CDR3 sequence reads: CSAGGGGTRETQYF. In nucleotides, the CDR3 is TGCAGCGCCGGTGGAGGAGGAACACGAGAGACCCAGTACTTC.

The J gene is TRBJ2-5, the V gene TRBV10-3; TRBD1 agrees at 8 bases. J was trimmed by 4 bases and V by 2 bases; bases with no gene match: 0. The CDR3 consists of 13 residues. Germline lookup yields CDR1 ENHRY and CDR2 SYGVKD. The CDR3 reads CAISEGTGETQYF. CDR3 bases: TGTGCCATCAGTGAGGGGACAGGAGAGACCCAGTACTTC.

The chain uses TRBV5-1 and TRBJ2-2, with a tentative D call TRBD1 (5 bases). V lost 5 bases, J lost 3 bases, and 5 bases lay in between. Germline V lookup: CDR1 SGHRS, CDR2 YFSETQ. CDR3 length equals 12 residues. CDR3 region: CASRQDTGELFF. CDR3 DNA: TGCGCCAGCAGACAGGACACCGGGGAGCTGTTTTTT.

With regard to this clone: An end of the junction does not agree with germline; a read error may underlie this. The chain combines TRBV5-1 with TRBJ2-2; D perhaps matches TRBD2 (5 bases). Germline CDR1 reads SGHRS; CDR2 reads YFSETQ. The CDR3 loop spans 14 amino acids. CDR3 in DNA: TGCGCCAGCAGTTTGGACTTCAACACCGGGGAGCTGTTTTTT. This translates into CASSLDFNTGELFF.

V usage is TRBV4-1 and J usage is TRBJ1-6; no reliable D call. The CDR3 has 15 amino acids. Looked up from germline, CDR1 is MGHRA and CDR2 is YSYEKL. Trimming took off 1 base at V and 7 bases at J, with 11 bases between the two ends. The CDR3, as DNA: TGCGCCAGCAGCCAAGGGCGGAATTCCAATTCACCCCTCCACTTT. As protein: CASSQGRNSNSPLHF.

The DNA of the CDR3 is TGTGCCAGCTCGGCGGGGAAAGGACCTTACGAGCAGTACTTC. Residues: CASSAGKGPYEQYF. This chain links TRBV18 with TRBJ2-7; D might be TRBD2 (6 bases). The V gene's germline CDR1 is KGHSH and CDR2 LQKENI. The V end was cut by 6 bases, the J end by 4 bases, with 16 bases between. The CDR3 consists of 14 residues.

To note about this clone: The junction differs from germline at one of its ends, possibly a read error. The CDR3 sequence: CASSPLGSSGSGTDTQYF. The CDR3, as DNA: TGTGCTAGCAGCCCTCTGGGGAGTAGCGGGAGTGGCACAGATACGCAGTATTTT. The V call is TRBV7-7, the J call TRBJ2-3; 9 nucleotides match TRBD2. In germline, CDR1 is SSHAT, CDR2 FNYEAQ (reference sequence). The CDR3 contains 18 residues.

The rearrangement uses TRBV2 and TRBJ2-7; TRBD1 matches at 8 bases. The CDR3 contains 14 residues. Trimming took 7 bases from V and 5 from J; bases not matched to a gene: 10. Per the germline V gene, CDR1 is SNHLY and CDR2 is FYNNEI. CDR3: CASMSARGQNEQYF. The DNA of the CDR3 is TGTGCCAGCATGAGTGCCAGGGGGCAGAACGAGCAGTACTTC. The full variable domain, rest sourced from reference TRBV2 and TRBJ2-7, is EPEVTQTPSHQVTQMGQEVILRCVPISNHLYFYWYRQILGQKVEFLVSFYNNEISEKSEIFDDQFSVERPDGSNFTLKIRSTKLEDSAMYFCASMSARGQNEQYFGPGTRLTVT.

This chain links TRBV9 with TRBJ2-3; 9 nucleotides match TRBD2. Per the germline V gene, CDR1 is SGDLS and CDR2 is YYNGEE. This CDR3 is built from 16 residues. Germline trimming cut 0 bases from V and 3 bases from J; bases unmatched to any gene: 5. The CDR3 loop is CASSVVPAGGTDTQYF. DNA for the CDR3: TGTGCCAGCAGCGTAGTCCCAGCGGGAGGAACAGATACGCAGTATTTT. Filled out from reference TRBV9 and TRBJ2-3, the complete variable domain reads DSGVTQTPKHLITATGQRVTLRCSPRSGDLSVYWYQQSLDQGLQFLIQYYNGEERAKGNILERFSAQQFPDLHSELNLSSLELGDSALYFCASSVVPAGGTDTQYFGPGTRLTVL.